The 7 T cell receptor beta chains given below trace back to one sample, sequenced in a study of T cell changes during pregnancy in multiple sclerosis. TCRdb's table, derived via immunoSEQ multiplex PCR, lists solely in-frame clones and lacks some. The table records tens of thousands of clones, around 94% of them present only once. This specimen consisted of peripheral blood, obtained in the third trimester of pregnancy. Receptors originate from a female donor with multiple sclerosis, enrolled in a pregnancy study.

The rearrangement uses TRBV19 and TRBJ1-1; no clear D. V lost 5 bases and J lost 4, with 17 bases in between. Germline CDR1 LNHDA, CDR2 SQIVND (reference sequence). The CDR3 contains 15 residues. CDR3 coding DNA: TGTGCCAGTAGTCAACGGCGAGGAGCGGGCACTGAAGCTTTCTTT. Translated: CASSQRRGAGTEAFF.

The chain joins TRBV5-6 to TRBJ2-2, with 7 bases fitting TRBD1. The CDR3 length is 16 residues. The V gene's germline CDR1 is SGHDT and CDR2 YYEEEE. V lost 4 bases and J lost 0; bases outside the gene matches: 6. The DNA for the CDR3 is TGTGCCAGCAGCCGAAACAGGGGAACGAACACCGGGGAGCTGTTTTTT. It specifies CASSRNRGTNTGELFF.

This clone was counted once. This chain links TRBV7-2 with TRBJ1-2; no firm D call. The ends were cut back, 3 bases at V and 3 bases at J, with 5 bases in the middle. Germline loops: CDR1 SGHTA, CDR2 FQGNSA. The CDR3 loop spans 12 amino acids. The CDR3 region has the DNA TGTGCCAGCAGCTTCCGGGACTATGGCTACACCTTC. The encoded protein is CASSFRDYGYTF. The whole variable domain, remainder taken from reference TRBV7-2 and TRBJ1-2, is GAGVSQSPSNKVTEKGKDVELRCDPISGHTALYWYRQSLGQGLEFLIYFQGNSAPDKSGLPSDRFSAERTGGSVSTLTIQRTQQEDSAVYLCASSFRDYGYTFGSGTRLTVV.

The V and J genes are TRBV6-4 and TRBJ1-2; TRBD1 matches 11 bases. CDR3 length: 16 amino acids. In germline, CDR1 is MRHNA, CDR2 SNTAGT. The J segment lost 4 bases and the V segment lost 0 bases, leaving 4 bases of the junction unmatched. The CDR3 DNA follows: TGTGCCAGCAGTGACTCTGGGACAGGGGGGGGCTATGGCTACACCTTC. Its protein is CASSDSGTGGGYGYTF.

The chain is built from TRBV5-1 and TRBJ2-3; D remains ambiguous. The length of the CDR3 is 14 residues. Per the germline V gene, CDR1 is SGHRS and CDR2 is YFSETQ. V dropped 8 bases and J dropped 2 bases, with 15 bases sitting between them. The CDR3 nucleotides read TGCGCCAGTAAAACTTTTTCTTCCACAGATACGCAGTATTTT. Encoded protein: CASKTFSSTDTQYF. The full variable domain, rest sourced from reference TRBV5-1 and TRBJ2-3, is KAGVTQTPRYLIKTRGQQVTLSCSPISGHRSVSWYQQTPGQGLQFLFEYFSETQRNKGNFPGRFSGRQFSNSRSEMNVSTLELGDSALYLCASKTFSSTDTQYFGPGTRLTVL.

This clone was detected once. The rearrangement links TRBV29-1 to TRBJ2-3, with 14 nucleotides matching TRBD2. The CDR3 loop spans 16 amino acids. V gave up 5 bases and J gave up 2 bases; unmatched junction bases: 6. CDR1 and CDR2 from the germline V gene are SQVTM and ANQGSEA. DNA for the CDR3: TGCAGCGTTTCGGGACTAGCGGGAGACTTCACAGATACGCAGTATTTT. Its translation is CSVSGLAGDFTDTQYF.

This chain connects TRBV2 to TRBJ2-2; 11 bases are a match to TRBD2. Germline V CDR1 and CDR2: SNHLY, FYNNEI. The CDR3 covers 17 residues. V dropped 5 bases and J dropped 2; count of bases not matched to a gene: 7. Here the CDR3 DNA reads TGTGCCAGCAGTTCCCGGACTAGCGGGTCTAACACCGGGGAGCTGTTTTTT. This encodes CASSSRTSGSNTGELFF.